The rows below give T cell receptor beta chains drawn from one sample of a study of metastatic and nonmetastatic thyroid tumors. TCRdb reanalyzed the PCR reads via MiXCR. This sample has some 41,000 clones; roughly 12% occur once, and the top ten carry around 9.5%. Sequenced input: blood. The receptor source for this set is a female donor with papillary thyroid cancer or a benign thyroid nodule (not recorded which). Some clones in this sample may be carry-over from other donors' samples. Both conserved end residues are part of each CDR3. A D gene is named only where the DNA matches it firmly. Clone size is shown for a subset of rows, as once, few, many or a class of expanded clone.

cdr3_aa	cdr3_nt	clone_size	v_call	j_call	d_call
CASSARNSPLHF	TGTGCCAGCAGTGCCCGCAATTCACCCCTCCACTTT	many	TRBV25-1	TRBJ1-6	.
CARDPGQNYEQYF	TGTGCCAGAGATCCGGGTCAGAACTACGAGCAGTACTTC	few	TRBV6-1	TRBJ2-7	.
CASSLGNLGANVLTF	TGCGCCAGCAGCTTGGGGAACCTTGGGGCCAACGTCCTGACTTTC	.	TRBV5-1	TRBJ2-6	.
CASSESGETQYF	TGCGCCAGCAGTGAGTCGGGGGAGACCCAGTACTTC	many	TRBV10-2	TRBJ2-5	.
CASSTGTGAFF	TGCGCCAGCAGTACCGGGACAGGCGCTTTCTTT	many	TRBV27	TRBJ1-1	TRBD1
CASSLVGGSLNEQFF	TGTGCCAGCAGCTTGGTGGGCGGGAGCTTGAATGAGCAGTTCTTC	many	TRBV5-5	TRBJ2-1	TRBD2
CASSFAEAFF	TGTGCCAGCAGTTTCGCTGAAGCTTTCTTT	many	TRBV12-3/TRBV12-4	TRBJ1-1	.
CASSSQLAVNQETQYF	TGTGCCAGCAGTTCCCAACTAGCGGTAAACCAAGAGACCCAGTACTTC	many	TRBV28	TRBJ2-5	TRBD2
CAWSVAGDYEQYF	TGTGCCTGGAGTGTAGCGGGAGACTACGAGCAGTACTTC	many	TRBV30	TRBJ2-7	TRBD2
CASSRDGLAGGYNEQFF	TGTGCCAGCAGCCGTGACGGGTTAGCGGGAGGGTACAATGAGCAGTTCTTC	many	TRBV11-3	TRBJ2-1	TRBD2
CASSHQGQGANEAFF	TGTGCCAGCAGCCACCAGGGACAGGGGGCAAATGAAGCTTTCTTT	many	TRBV4-2	TRBJ1-1	TRBD1
CASTTSGDIIQETQYF	TGTGCCAGCACCACCTCGGGGGACATAATCCAAGAGACCCAGTACTTC	few	TRBV28	TRBJ2-5	.
CASRQRYGYTF	TGTGCCAGCAGACAACGATATGGCTACACCTTC	few	TRBV28	TRBJ1-2	.
CASSELEIVTQYF	TGTGCCAGCAGTGAACTCGAGATAGTGACGCAGTATTTT	few	TRBV6-4	TRBJ2-3	.
CASSEWEGVKERDTQYF	TGTGCCAGCAGTGAATGGGAGGGGGTAAAAGAAAGAGATACGCAGTATTTT	medium-sized	TRBV6-1	TRBJ2-3	.
CASSPQGGEAFF	TGTGCCAGCAGCCCCCAGGGTGGTGAAGCTTTCTTT	many	TRBV6-1	TRBJ1-1	.
CARSSGSQNIQYF	TGTGCCAGAAGCTCAGGTAGTCAAAACATTCAGTACTTC	.	TRBV7-6	TRBJ2-4	.
CASMRESGANVLTF	TGTGCCAGCATGAGGGAATCTGGGGCCAACGTCCTGACTTTC	many	TRBV2	TRBJ2-6	.
CASSILRTEAFF	TGTGCCAGTAGTATACTGCGCACTGAAGCTTTCTTT	many	TRBV19	TRBJ1-1	.
CSARGTRSYEQYF	TGCAGTGCTAGAGGGACTAGATCCTACGAGCAGTACTTC	many	TRBV20-1	TRBJ2-7	TRBD2
CASSQEGTGVADGYTF	TGTGCCAGCAGCCAAGAAGGGACAGGGGTAGCCGATGGCTACACCTTC	many	TRBV4-2	TRBJ1-2	TRBD1
CASTAGTRGMGELFF	TGTGCCAGCACCGCCGGGACTAGGGGGATGGGGGAGCTGTTTTTT	.	TRBV12-3/TRBV12-4	TRBJ2-2	TRBD2
CASSLEGVSYEQYF	TGCGCCAGCAGCTTGGAGGGAGTCTCCTACGAGCAGTACTTC	many	TRBV5-1	TRBJ2-7	.
CASRGDSGELFF	TGTGCCAGCAGGGGGGATAGCGGGGAGCTGTTTTTT	many	TRBV27	TRBJ2-2	.
CASAPLQPGLYGYTF	TGTGCTAGTGCCCCCCTCCAACCGGGGCTCTATGGCTACACCTTC	.	TRBV12-5	TRBJ1-2	.
CASSPQTGANVLTF	TGTGCCAGTAGTCCTCAGACTGGGGCCAACGTCCTGACTTTC	many	TRBV19	TRBJ2-6	.
CASKGTLAVSTDTQYF	TGTGCCAGCAAGGGGACTCTAGCGGTTAGCACAGATACGCAGTATTTT	many	TRBV2	TRBJ2-3	TRBD2
CASSIEGTANEKLFF	TGTGCCAGTAGTATAGAAGGGACCGCGAATGAAAAACTGTTTTTT	many	TRBV19	TRBJ1-4	.
CASWTSGGYEQYF	TGTGCCAGCTGGACTAGCGGGGGCTACGAGCAGTACTTC	medium-sized	TRBV6-1	TRBJ2-7	TRBD2
CASSPSRTGGAKETQYF	TGCGCCAGCAGCCCAAGTCGGACAGGGGGTGCAAAAGAGACCCAGTACTTC	.	TRBV5-1	TRBJ2-5	TRBD1
CASSTPSVSNEQFF	TGTGCCAGCAGCACCCCTAGCGTTAGCAATGAGCAGTTCTTC	.	TRBV11-1	TRBJ2-1	.
CASSFGPLAGTGELFF	TGCGCCAGCAGCTTCGGGCCCCTGGCCGGCACCGGGGAGCTGTTTTTT	many	TRBV5-1	TRBJ2-2	.
CASSPVHSKGDEQYF	TGTGCCAGCAGCCCAGTCCACTCTAAAGGGGACGAGCAGTACTTC	many	TRBV7-9	TRBJ2-7	.
CASSRPLLAGPTDTQYF	TGCGCCAGCAGCCGCCCGTTACTAGCGGGACCCACAGATACGCAGTATTTT	.	TRBV5-1	TRBJ2-3	TRBD2
CASSLRDGVTSGKHTQYF	TGTGCCAGCAGTCTCCGGGACGGAGTGACTAGCGGTAAACATACGCAGTATTTT	few	TRBV6-2/TRBV6-3	TRBJ2-3	TRBD2
CASSAEHGGNSPLHF	TGTGCCAGCAGTGCCGAGCACGGGGGTAATTCACCCCTCCACTTT	many	TRBV28	TRBJ1-6	.
CASSLWFNYGYTF	TGTGCCAGCAGTTTGTGGTTTAACTATGGCTACACCTTC	many	TRBV12-3/TRBV12-4	TRBJ1-2	.
CASSLGRVLRQGYGYTF	TGTGCCAGCAGCTTGGGAAGGGTCTTGAGACAGGGCTATGGCTACACCTTC	few	TRBV5-6	TRBJ1-2	TRBD1
CASSEEGHQETQYF	TGTGCCAGCAGTGAAGAAGGACACCAAGAGACCCAGTACTTC	many	TRBV6-1	TRBJ2-5	.
CASSHGNRGNSPLHF	TGTGCCAGCAGCCATGGGAACAGGGGGAATTCACCCCTCCACTTT	many	TRBV3-1	TRBJ1-6	TRBD1
CASSLLLGKVLTADTQYF	TGTGCCAGCAGTTTATTGCTGGGTAAGGTGTTGACGGCAGATACGCAGTATTTT	few	TRBV12-3/TRBV12-4	TRBJ2-3	.
CASSEGASWRTETQYF	TGTGCCAGCAGTGAAGGAGCTAGCTGGAGGACTGAGACCCAGTACTTC	few	TRBV6-1	TRBJ2-5	.
CATSRGGEQYF	TGTGCCACCAGCAGGGGAGGGGAACAGTACTTC	many	TRBV15	TRBJ2-7	TRBD2
CASSEVEINTGELFF	TGTGCCAGCAGTGAAGTGGAGATAAACACCGGGGAGCTGTTTTTT	medium-sized	TRBV6-1	TRBJ2-2	.
CASGGQYYEQYF	TGTGCCAGCGGGGGGCAGTACTACGAGCAGTACTTC	many	TRBV14	TRBJ2-7	.
CASSLRTGGMNTEAFF	TGTGCCAGCAGCCTACGGACAGGGGGCATGAACACTGAAGCTTTCTTT	many	TRBV7-6	TRBJ1-1	TRBD1
CASKDSGRVTDTQYF	TGTGCCAGTAAAGATAGCGGCAGGGTTACAGATACGCAGTATTTT	few	TRBV19	TRBJ2-3	.
CASSPGASGEKLFF	TGTGCCAGCAGTCCAGGAGCCTCGGGTGAAAAACTGTTTTTT	many	TRBV6-1	TRBJ1-4	.
CATATGGTEAFF	TGCGCCACCGCGACAGGGGGCACTGAAGCTTTCTTT	many	TRBV5-1	TRBJ1-1	TRBD1
CASSIRTGGRGDTQYF	TGTGCCAGTAGTATCCGGACAGGGGGCAGGGGAGATACGCAGTATTTT	many	TRBV19	TRBJ2-3	TRBD1
CASSSMGQGNYGYTF	TGTGCCAGCAGCTCGATGGGACAGGGGAACTATGGCTACACCTTC	many	TRBV7-9	TRBJ1-2	TRBD1